The entry below gives a single TCR beta chain sequence along with its context. This clonotype appeared many times. Its specific antigen is unknown. No much larger clone is present one base from it, and per-base qualities are unavailable. Genomic DNA served as template for TCR beta VDJ combination and CDR3 sequence profiling. An Illumina HiSeq 2000 was used for TCR repertoire sequencing. As for how the authors treated the data: TRBV/TRBJ rearrangement plots, CDR3 size and DJ length profiles, and Simpson's diversity index were used to assess repertoires. The most abundant DNA sequence in the deep sequencing data was taken as the immunodominant clone. CDR3 amino acid sequences were screened for sharing across subjects and were compared with published repertoires and the VDJdb database. TCRdb passed the public sequencing reads through fastp at Q25 and MiXCR, retaining productive beta sequences. Rows are unified per CDR3 protein, each entry keeping the most common DNA and genes. The V and J calls reflect TCRdb's pipeline rather than the authors' work. The sample records around 200,000 distinct CDR3 sequences, around 50% of which are singletons. Clones ranked in the top ten supply around 13% of the sample.

The data derive from a study of CD8+CD57+ T cells in acquired aplastic anemia (dated by TCRdb to 2017 to 2018). For the wider study: A mean of about 3 ug of DNA, ranging from roughly 0.18 to 30 ug, was extracted from sorted CD4+ and CD8+ cells. A CD8+CD57+ expansion meant a frequency higher than the mean frequency seen in healthy subjects. Overall study outcomes, separate from this receptor: Approximately 31 CD8+ CDR3 sequences were found in both patients and controls but appeared to be highly expressed in patients and within the immunodominant clones of the patients. Between patients and healthy controls, no significant difference in CD8+ Simpson's diversity was found (P=0.060).

Patients chosen for sequencing had shown expansion of CD8+CD57+ cells by flow cytometry. Every patient had severe acquired aplastic anemia, diagnosed using the International Study of Aplastic Anemia and Agranulocytosis and Camitta criteria. At the time blood was sampled, none of the patients had received any therapy. In the study, sorted CD4+ and CD8+ blood T cells from patients with severe aplastic anemia and from healthy subjects underwent deep sequencing of TCR repertoires. In the USA, patient enrollment took place under clinicaltrials.gov protocols 00001620, 01623167, 00001397, 00071045, 00081523 and 00961064. Ficoll-Paque density gradient centrifugation was used to isolate peripheral blood mononuclear cells. CD4+ and CD8+ T cells were sorted by FACS or magnetic beads before DNA extraction. Reading from cysteine to phenylalanine, the CDR3 counts 14 amino acids. Of the read, only the CDR3 DNA is kept; its 42 bases are in frame from base 1. V sheds 5 bases and J sheds 0 bases, leaving 11 bases between their ends. Via the germline V gene, CDR1 is SQVTM and CDR2 ANQGSEA.

The source material was sorted CD4+, CD8+, or CD8+CD57+ T cells (not recorded which) from PBMCs. Recombination linked TRBV29-1 to TRBJ1-3; a weak D assignment points to TRBD1 (5 bases agree). The receptor comes from a human donor with aplastic anemia. Here is the DNA: TGCAGCGTTAGGGACGGAACCTCTGGAAACACCATATATTTT. It specifies CSVRDGTSGNTIYF. The reference TRBV29-1 and TRBJ1-3 proteins fill in what lies around the CDR3, so the full variable domain reads SAVISQKPSRDICQRGTSLTIQCQVDSQVTMMFWYRQQPGQSLTLIATANQGSEATYESGFVIDKFPISRPNLTFSTLTVSNMSPEDSSIYLCSVRDGTSGNTIYFGEGSWLTVV.